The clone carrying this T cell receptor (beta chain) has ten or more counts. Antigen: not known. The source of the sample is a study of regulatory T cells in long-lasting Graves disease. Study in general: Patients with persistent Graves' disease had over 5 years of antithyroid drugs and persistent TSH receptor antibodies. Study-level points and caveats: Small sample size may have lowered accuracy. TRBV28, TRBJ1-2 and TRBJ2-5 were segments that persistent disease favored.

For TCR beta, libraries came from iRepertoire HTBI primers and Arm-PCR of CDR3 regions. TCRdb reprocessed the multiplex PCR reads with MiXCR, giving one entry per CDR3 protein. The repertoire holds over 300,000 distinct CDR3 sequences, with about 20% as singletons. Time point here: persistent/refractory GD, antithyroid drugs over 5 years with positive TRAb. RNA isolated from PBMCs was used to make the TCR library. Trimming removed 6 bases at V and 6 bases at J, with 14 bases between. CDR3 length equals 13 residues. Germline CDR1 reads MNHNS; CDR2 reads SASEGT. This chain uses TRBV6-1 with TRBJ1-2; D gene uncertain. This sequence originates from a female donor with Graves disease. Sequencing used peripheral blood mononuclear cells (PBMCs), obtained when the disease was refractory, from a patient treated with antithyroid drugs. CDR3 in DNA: TGTGCCAGCAGCTGGTCTAATCTCCATGGCTACACCTTC. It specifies CASSWSNLHGYTF.